This T cell receptor (beta chain) originates from a study of CD8+ T cells in alopecia areata. Study-level findings and limits: Relative to normal scalp, lesional scalp, especially alopecia totalis/universalis, showed higher clonality.

Investigators isolated RNA and reverse transcribed it into cDNA to act as the sequencing template. Only in-frame clones appear in the TCRdb table, and some are missing; sequencing was by immunoSEQ multiplex PCR. The sample lists about 200,000 clones, approximately 53% occurring once. This clone has more than one count but fewer than ten. The target antigen is unknown. Investigators sorted PBMCs to obtain both CD4+ and CD8+ T cells. V shed 3 bases and J shed 4 bases, with 4 bases lying between them. Germline-derived CDR1 and CDR2 are KGHSH and LQKENI. CDR3 size: 12 residues. The sequenced sample was CD8+ T cells sorted from blood. The chain uses TRBV18 and TRBJ1-5; D is uncertain. This TCR derives from a human donor in good health. CDR3 sequence (DNA): TGTGCCAGCTCACCCTTAAATCAGCCCCAGCATTTT. It yields the protein CASSPLNQPQHF.